These T cell receptor beta chains were read from a single sample in a study of blood T cell repertoires in COVID-19. Clones were read by immunoSEQ multiplex PCR, and TCRdb kept only the in-frame ones, dropping some. This table holds about 210,000 clones, around four fifths found once. The sample comprised peripheral blood. The receptors here all came from a woman aged 50 to 60 with acute or convalescent COVID-19. Both conserved end residues are part of each CDR3. The D gene is left open where the match is weak. Part of the rows lack a size; the others show once, few, many or a class for expanded clones.

j_call: TRBJ1-6; clone_size: .; v_call: TRBV12-3/TRBV12-4; d_call: .; cdr3_aa: CASSLGLPPLHF; cdr3_nt: TGTGCCAGCAGTTTAGGTCTCCCACCCCTCCACTTT
j_call: TRBJ2-2; clone_size: once; v_call: TRBV27; d_call: TRBD2; cdr3_aa: CASSPLAGGPNTGELFF; cdr3_nt: TGTGCCAGCAGCCCACTGGCGGGAGGGCCGAACACCGGGGAGCTGTTTTTT
j_call: TRBJ2-5; clone_size: .; v_call: TRBV5-1; d_call: .; cdr3_aa: CASSTTLRETQYF; cdr3_nt: TGCGCCAGCAGCACAACACTGAGGGAGACCCAGTACTTC
j_call: TRBJ2-1; clone_size: .; v_call: TRBV24-1; d_call: .; cdr3_aa: CATSAPSPGVEQFF; cdr3_nt: TGTGCCACCAGTGCCCCCTCCCCGGGAGTTGAGCAGTTCTTC
j_call: TRBJ1-4; clone_size: .; v_call: TRBV11-2; d_call: .; cdr3_aa: CASSYKGGMSTNEKLFF; cdr3_nt: TGTGCCAGCAGCTACAAGGGCGGGATGTCCACTAATGAAAAACTGTTTTTT
j_call: TRBJ2-1; clone_size: many; v_call: TRBV16; d_call: TRBD2; cdr3_aa: CASSLTSGGFNEQFF; cdr3_nt: TGTGCCAGCAGCCTAACTAGCGGGGGGTTTAATGAGCAGTTCTTC
j_call: TRBJ2-7; clone_size: once; v_call: TRBV6-2/TRBV6-3; d_call: TRBD1; cdr3_aa: CASTPTGTGKEQYF; cdr3_nt: TGTGCCAGCACCCCGACCGGGACAGGAAAAGAGCAGTACTTC
j_call: TRBJ1-4; clone_size: .; v_call: TRBV2; d_call: TRBD1; cdr3_aa: CASSDTRFGTGGQKLFF; cdr3_nt: TGTGCCAGCAGTGACACAAGGTTCGGGACAGGGGGCCAAAAACTGTTTTTT
j_call: TRBJ1-5; clone_size: .; v_call: TRBV5-5; d_call: .; cdr3_aa: CASSLRALGAVNQPQHF; cdr3_nt: TGTGCCAGCAGCTTGAGGGCGCTGGGGGCGGTCAATCAGCCCCAGCATTTT
j_call: TRBJ2-7; clone_size: .; v_call: TRBV29-1; d_call: TRBD1; cdr3_aa: CSVTKQGTTYEQYF; cdr3_nt: TGCAGCGTCACGAAACAGGGGACAACCTACGAGCAGTACTTC
j_call: TRBJ2-5; clone_size: .; v_call: TRBV4-1; d_call: TRBD2; cdr3_aa: CASSQHSAGLAFQETQYF; cdr3_nt: TGCGCCAGCAGCCAACATAGCGCGGGACTAGCGTTTCAGGAGACCCAGTACTTC
j_call: TRBJ2-5; clone_size: once; v_call: TRBV4-2; d_call: TRBD2; cdr3_aa: CASSQDSGLAGGPETQYF; cdr3_nt: TGTGCCAGCAGCCAAGATTCCGGACTAGCGGGAGGGCCGGAGACCCAGTACTTC
j_call: TRBJ2-5; clone_size: .; v_call: TRBV3-1/TRBV3-2; d_call: TRBD2; cdr3_aa: CASSHLSGVQETQYF; cdr3_nt: TGTGCCAGCAGCCACCTCAGCGGGGTCCAAGAGACCCAGTACTTC
j_call: TRBJ2-1; clone_size: .; v_call: TRBV3-1/TRBV3-2; d_call: .; cdr3_aa: CASSPRGRGLYNEQFF; cdr3_nt: TGTGCCAGCAGCCCGAGGGGCAGGGGCCTCTACAATGAGCAGTTCTTC
j_call: TRBJ2-3; clone_size: .; v_call: TRBV2; d_call: .; cdr3_aa: CASKLSGSTDTQYF; cdr3_nt: TGTGCCAGCAAGCTCAGCGGGAGCACAGATACGCAGTATTTT
j_call: TRBJ2-3; clone_size: .; v_call: TRBV3-1/TRBV3-2; d_call: .; cdr3_aa: CASSVSSTDTQYF; cdr3_nt: TGTGCCAGCAGCGTCTCTAGCACAGATACGCAGTATTTT
j_call: TRBJ1-2; clone_size: .; v_call: TRBV5-4; d_call: TRBD1; cdr3_aa: CASSRDRAGYTF; cdr3_nt: TGTGCCAGCAGCCGGGACAGAGCTGGCTACACCTTC
j_call: TRBJ2-1; clone_size: .; v_call: TRBV7-2; d_call: TRBD2; cdr3_aa: CASSLLGLAGGKNNEQFF; cdr3_nt: TGTGCCAGCAGCTTGTTGGGGCTAGCGGGAGGGAAGAACAATGAGCAGTTCTTC
j_call: TRBJ1-4; clone_size: .; v_call: TRBV11-2; d_call: .; cdr3_aa: CASSLYQGGLFF; cdr3_nt: TGTGCCAGCAGCTTATACCAGGGTGGACTGTTTTTT
j_call: TRBJ2-5; clone_size: .; v_call: TRBV6-5; d_call: .; cdr3_aa: CATTAGGVETQYF; cdr3_nt: TGTGCCACCACCGCCGGGGGAGTCGAGACCCAGTACTTC
j_call: TRBJ2-1; clone_size: .; v_call: TRBV6-6; d_call: .; cdr3_aa: CASSATGANEQFF; cdr3_nt: TGTGCCAGCAGCGCAACAGGCGCCAATGAGCAGTTCTTC
j_call: TRBJ2-1; clone_size: .; v_call: TRBV4-1; d_call: .; cdr3_aa: CASSRQGEQFF; cdr3_nt: TGCGCCAGCAGCAGGCAGGGTGAGCAGTTCTTC
j_call: TRBJ2-2; clone_size: .; v_call: TRBV12-3/TRBV12-4; d_call: .; cdr3_aa: CASSFRSGELFF; cdr3_nt: TGTGCCAGCAGTTTTAGATCAGGGGAGCTGTTTTTT
j_call: TRBJ1-2; clone_size: .; v_call: TRBV3-1/TRBV3-2; d_call: TRBD1; cdr3_aa: CASSQMDRGNGYTF; cdr3_nt: TGTGCCAGCAGTCAGATGGACAGGGGAAATGGCTACACCTTC
j_call: TRBJ2-2; clone_size: .; v_call: TRBV28; d_call: .; cdr3_aa: CASTPPMPGELFF; cdr3_nt: TGTGCCAGTACCCCTCCTATGCCGGGGGAGCTGTTTTTT
j_call: TRBJ1-4; clone_size: .; v_call: TRBV7-9; d_call: .; cdr3_aa: CASSQGGGPGNEKLFF; cdr3_nt: TGTGCCAGCAGTCAAGGCGGGGGGCCTGGTAATGAAAAACTGTTTTTT
j_call: TRBJ2-1; clone_size: .; v_call: TRBV5-1; d_call: TRBD2; cdr3_aa: CASSYKGLAKGYNEQFF; cdr3_nt: TGCGCCAGCAGCTATAAGGGACTAGCGAAGGGCTACAATGAGCAGTTCTTC
j_call: TRBJ1-2; clone_size: many; v_call: TRBV2; d_call: .; cdr3_aa: CASSDALREHYGYTF; cdr3_nt: TGTGCCAGCAGTGATGCTCTTCGGGAACACTATGGCTACACCTTC
j_call: TRBJ2-4; clone_size: .; v_call: TRBV5-1; d_call: .; cdr3_aa: CASSSSSILSGAKNIQYF; cdr3_nt: TGCGCCAGCAGCTCCTCCTCCATACTTAGCGGAGCCAAAAACATTCAGTACTTC
j_call: TRBJ2-3; clone_size: .; v_call: TRBV5-1; d_call: .; cdr3_aa: CASSLEGSGSTDTQYF; cdr3_nt: TGCGCCAGCAGCTTGGAGGGTAGCGGAAGCACAGATACGCAGTATTTT
j_call: TRBJ1-1; clone_size: .; v_call: TRBV6-5; d_call: .; cdr3_aa: CASTLRGTEAFF; cdr3_nt: TGTGCCAGCACCCTCCGGGGAACTGAAGCTTTCTTT
j_call: TRBJ1-5; clone_size: .; v_call: TRBV28; d_call: .; cdr3_aa: CASRQNNQPQHF; cdr3_nt: TGTGCCAGTAGACAGAACAATCAGCCCCAGCATTTT
j_call: TRBJ1-2; clone_size: .; v_call: TRBV6-5; d_call: TRBD1; cdr3_aa: CASRARTGTGYTF; cdr3_nt: TGTGCCAGCAGAGCCCGGACAGGGACTGGCTACACCTTC
j_call: TRBJ2-5; clone_size: .; v_call: TRBV5-4; d_call: TRBD2; cdr3_aa: CASSPGGREGTETQYF; cdr3_nt: TGTGCCAGCAGCCCCGGTGGGAGGGAGGGGACCGAGACCCAGTACTTC
j_call: TRBJ2-7; clone_size: few; v_call: TRBV18; d_call: TRBD2; cdr3_aa: CASSPGTSGSYEQYF; cdr3_nt: TGTGCCAGCTCACCAGGGACTAGCGGGTCCTACGAGCAGTACTTC
j_call: TRBJ1-6; clone_size: .; v_call: TRBV12-3/TRBV12-4; d_call: .; cdr3_aa: CASSLASHSPLHF; cdr3_nt: TGTGCCAGCAGTTTAGCGAGCCATTCACCCCTCCACTTT
j_call: TRBJ2-2; clone_size: .; v_call: TRBV5-1; d_call: TRBD1; cdr3_aa: CASSGDSNTGELFF; cdr3_nt: TGCGCCAGCAGCGGGGACAGTAACACCGGGGAGCTGTTTTTT
j_call: TRBJ2-3; clone_size: once; v_call: TRBV6-5; d_call: TRBD1; cdr3_aa: CASRDRVGDTQYF; cdr3_nt: TGTGCCAGCAGGGACAGGGTTGGTGATACGCAGTATTTT
j_call: TRBJ2-3; clone_size: .; v_call: TRBV19; d_call: TRBD2; cdr3_aa: CASSMGGYTDTQYF; cdr3_nt: TGTGCCAGTAGTATGGGGGGGTACACAGATACGCAGTATTTT
j_call: TRBJ1-2; clone_size: .; v_call: TRBV5-1; d_call: TRBD1; cdr3_aa: CASSPGQGFDTF; cdr3_nt: TGCGCCAGCAGCCCGGGACAGGGGTTCGACACCTTC
j_call: TRBJ1-5; clone_size: .; v_call: TRBV19; d_call: .; cdr3_aa: CASSMGGVQPQHF; cdr3_nt: TGTGCCAGTAGCATGGGGGGGGTTCAGCCCCAGCATTTT
j_call: TRBJ2-7; clone_size: .; v_call: TRBV11-2; d_call: .; cdr3_aa: CASSQGGYEQYF; cdr3_nt: TGTGCCAGCAGTCAAGGGGGCTACGAGCAGTACTTC
j_call: TRBJ2-1; clone_size: once; v_call: TRBV7-9; d_call: .; cdr3_aa: CASSLSGAQFF; cdr3_nt: TGTGCCAGCAGCTTATCTGGAGCTCAGTTCTTC
j_call: TRBJ1-5; clone_size: .; v_call: TRBV19; d_call: .; cdr3_aa: CASSIDLRDQPQHF; cdr3_nt: TGTGCCAGTAGTATAGATCTCCGGGATCAGCCCCAGCATTTT
j_call: TRBJ1-5; clone_size: .; v_call: TRBV5-1; d_call: .; cdr3_aa: CASSVDYSNQPQHF; cdr3_nt: TGCGCCAGCAGCGTTGACTATAGCAATCAGCCCCAGCATTTT
j_call: TRBJ1-5; clone_size: .; v_call: TRBV19; d_call: .; cdr3_aa: CASSTPGLRDRPQHF; cdr3_nt: TGTGCCAGTAGTACTCCGGGACTCCGTGATCGGCCCCAGCATTTT
j_call: TRBJ1-1; clone_size: .; v_call: TRBV4-1; d_call: .; cdr3_aa: CASSQDPVNTEAFF; cdr3_nt: TGCGCCAGCAGCCAAGACCCGGTTAACACTGAAGCTTTCTTT
j_call: TRBJ1-6; clone_size: .; v_call: TRBV7-2; d_call: TRBD1; cdr3_aa: CASSLVTGSYNSPLHF; cdr3_nt: TGTGCCAGCAGCTTAGTGACAGGGTCCTATAATTCACCCCTCCACTTT
j_call: TRBJ1-4; clone_size: few; v_call: TRBV5-1; d_call: TRBD1; cdr3_aa: CASSPNPPTGNREKLFF; cdr3_nt: TGCGCCAGCAGCCCAAACCCCCCGACAGGGAATCGTGAAAAACTGTTTTTT
j_call: TRBJ2-2; clone_size: .; v_call: TRBV15; d_call: TRBD2; cdr3_aa: CATSRFSGGGPNTGELFF; cdr3_nt: TGTGCCACCAGCAGGTTTTCGGGGGGGGGCCCGAACACCGGGGAGCTGTTTTTT
j_call: TRBJ2-5; clone_size: .; v_call: TRBV28; d_call: .; cdr3_aa: CASSLRGPGETQYF; cdr3_nt: TGTGCCAGCAGTTTAAGAGGGCCGGGAGAGACCCAGTACTTC
j_call: TRBJ2-1; clone_size: .; v_call: TRBV9; d_call: TRBD2; cdr3_aa: CASSEGSGTVYNEQFF; cdr3_nt: TGTGCCAGCAGCGAGGGGAGCGGGACTGTGTACAATGAGCAGTTCTTC
j_call: TRBJ2-2; clone_size: once; v_call: TRBV2; d_call: TRBD2; cdr3_aa: CASTQRMGGGTGELFF; cdr3_nt: TGTGCCAGCACCCAAAGGATGGGGGGGGGCACCGGGGAGCTGTTTTTT
j_call: TRBJ1-5; clone_size: .; v_call: TRBV7-2; d_call: TRBD1; cdr3_aa: CASSLRGGFQPQHF; cdr3_nt: TGTGCCAGCAGCTTAAGAGGGGGCTTTCAGCCCCAGCATTTT
j_call: TRBJ1-4; clone_size: .; v_call: TRBV11-2; d_call: TRBD1; cdr3_aa: CASSYRGGMSTNEKLFF; cdr3_nt: TGTGCCAGCAGCTACAGGGGCGGGATGTCCACTAATGAAAAACTGTTTTTT
j_call: TRBJ2-2; clone_size: .; v_call: TRBV5-1; d_call: TRBD1; cdr3_aa: CASSLQGAPGTGELFF; cdr3_nt: TGCGCCAGCAGCTTGCAGGGGGCGCCGGGGACCGGGGAGCTGTTTTTT
j_call: TRBJ1-2; clone_size: .; v_call: TRBV28; d_call: TRBD1; cdr3_aa: CASDTRDRGPYGYTF; cdr3_nt: TGTGCCAGCGATACCCGGGACAGGGGGCCTTATGGCTACACCTTC
j_call: TRBJ2-3; clone_size: .; v_call: TRBV24-1; d_call: .; cdr3_aa: CATSDPEAGSTDTQYF; cdr3_nt: TGTGCCACCAGTGACCCTGAGGCGGGCTCCACAGATACGCAGTATTTT
j_call: TRBJ1-5; clone_size: .; v_call: TRBV28; d_call: .; cdr3_aa: CASSARTYRTNQPQHF; cdr3_nt: TGTGCCAGCAGCGCCCGGACCTACAGGACCAATCAGCCCCAGCATTTT
j_call: TRBJ2-2; clone_size: .; v_call: TRBV7-9; d_call: .; cdr3_aa: CASTSFIGATGELFF; cdr3_nt: TGTGCCAGCACCTCCTTTATTGGGGCGACCGGGGAGCTGTTTTTT